This entry describes one TCR beta chain. Its cognate antigen is unknown. A junction end diverges from the germline sequence, so it may reflect a read error. Donors showed nominal health when sampled, although they likely had unrecorded immune exposures. Germline V gene sequence: CDR1 SEHNR, CDR2 FQNEAQ (reference sequence). The CDR3 totals 16 residues. This specimen comes from a study of cytomegalovirus exposure and HLA in healthy donors. Study-level results: Some TCR beta chains (about 180 of them) were listed as cytomegalovirus-associated.

In the PCR, 60 Vbeta and 13 Jbeta primers were used. Clones were sequenced by immunoSEQ multiplex PCR, and TCRdb holds only the in-frame ones, with some missing. Among 150,000 to 200,000 clones listed, roughly 74% were seen once. The J gene is TRBJ2-7, the V gene TRBV7-9; 8 nucleotides align to TRBD1. This clonotype was sampled from a man aged 18 to 29 in good health and CMV-seropositive. Sample: PBMCs. The CDR3 DNA is TGTTCCAGCAGCTTAATTCAGGGGGCCTGGTCCTACGAGCAGTACTTC. Translation: CSSSLIQGAWSYEQYF.